The 22 T cell receptor beta chains below come from one sample, sequenced in a study of blood T cell repertoires in COVID-19. Data came from immunoSEQ multiplex PCR; TCRdb stores just in-frame clones and leaves some out. The repertoire includes roughly 300,000 clones, 85% to 90% of them detected once, and about 4.2% sits in the top ten. The material sequenced was PBMCs or T cells enriched from blood (not recorded which). The receptors shown here come from a man aged 25 to 40 who had recovered from COVID-19.

V is TRBV10-1 and J is TRBJ1-5, with 9 bases that match TRBD1. This CDR3 contains 13 residues. CDR1 WNHNN and CDR2 SYGVQD come from the germline V gene (reference sequence). Trimming removed 8 bases from V and 6 bases from J; junction bases left unmatched: 5. CDR3 in DNA: TGCGCCAGCTCCCGGGACAGGGCTCAGCCCCAGCATTTT. Residues: CASSRDRAQPQHF.

CDR3 protein: CASGLRQSSYNSPLHF. DNA of the CDR3: TGTGCTAGTGGTTTACGACAGAGCTCCTATAATTCACCCCTCCACTTT. The rearrangement links TRBV12-5 to TRBJ1-6; weak D call: TRBD1 (5 bases). V dropped 3 bases and J dropped 0 bases, with 9 bases sitting between them. Per germline, CDR1 LGHNT and CDR2 FRNRAP. This CDR3 comprises 16 residues.

This clone was counted a few times. The chain carries TRBV2 and TRBJ2-2; 7 bases line up with TRBD1. Germline values: CDR1 SNHLY, CDR2 FYNNEI. The CDR3 is 14 amino acids. The ends lost 5 bases at V and 5 bases at J; junction bases unmatched: 5. CDR3 residues: CASSRDRETGELFF. CDR3 nucleotide sequence: TGTGCCAGCAGTCGGGACAGAGAGACCGGGGAGCTGTTTTTT.

This clone showed up just a few times. J is TRBJ1-6 and V is TRBV9; TRBD1 might be the D (5 bases). The CDR3 consists of 16 residues. CDR1 SGDLS and CDR2 YYNGEE come from the germline V gene. V was shortened by 3 bases and J by 3 bases, with 13 bases between the two germline ends. The DNA for the CDR3 is TGTGCCAGCAGCGCCCACGGGGGGGGCTATAATTCACCCCTCCACTTT. Translation: CASSAHGGGYNSPLHF.

The genes are TRBV9 and TRBJ1-1; D gene uncertain. Trimming left V 0 bases short and J 1 base short, with 4 bases between. This CDR3 region has 13 residues. CDR1 is SGDLS, CDR2 YYNGEE, per germline. For the CDR3, the DNA is TGTGCCAGCAGCGTAGCTTGGAACACTGAAGCTTTCTTT. Amino acid sequence: CASSVAWNTEAFF. The variable domain in full, with the rest retrieved from reference TRBV9 and TRBJ1-1, is DSGVTQTPKHLITATGQRVTLRCSPRSGDLSVYWYQQSLDQGLQFLIQYYNGEERAKGNILERFSAQQFPDLHSELNLSSLELGDSALYFCASSVAWNTEAFFGQGTRLTVV.

The chain has TRBV29-1 and TRBJ2-3; TRBD2 aligns across 10 bases. The germline gives CDR1 SQVTM, CDR2 ANQGSEA. The CDR3 totals 16 residues. The junction had 8 bases not matched to a gene; V was cut back by 3 bases and J by 2 bases. This CDR3 reads CSVDGASGGFTDTQYF. CDR3 DNA sequence: TGCAGCGTTGATGGTGCTAGCGGGGGTTTCACAGATACGCAGTATTTT.

CDR3 sequence (DNA): TGTGCCTGGAGGACCGGTAGGTCCCCAAGCCAGGGGGTGAGTGGAAACACCATATATTTT. Amino acids: CAWRTGRSPSQGVSGNTIYF. The chain uses TRBV30 and TRBJ1-3, with TRBD1 matching 7 bases. The CDR3 contains 20 residues. V was pared by 3 bases and J by 3 bases, with 23 bases of the junction left unmatched. In germline, CDR1 is GTSNPN, CDR2 SVGIG (reference sequence).

The rearrangement joins TRBV7-2 to TRBJ2-5, with 7 bases aligning to TRBD2. The trim removed 4 bases at V and 2 bases at J, leaving 4 bases unmatched. The CDR3 spans 14 residues. In germline, CDR1 is SGHTA, CDR2 FQGNSA. The CDR3 here is CASSSKRGQETQYF. The CDR3 DNA is TGTGCCAGCAGCTCAAAGCGGGGTCAAGAGACCCAGTACTTC.

This rearrangement joins TRBV10-3 to TRBJ1-3, with 8 bases identical to TRBD1. After removal of 3 bases from V and 6 bases from J, the junction contained 4 bases not matched to a gene. The germline V gene encodes CDR1 ENHRY and CDR2 SYGVKD. The CDR3 length is 14 residues. CDR3 region: CAISEVTGANTIYF. The CDR3 DNA follows: TGTGCCATCAGTGAAGTGACAGGGGCAAACACCATATATTTT.

The chain links TRBV6-4 to TRBJ1-6; D gene ambiguous. Trimming removed 6 bases from V and 6 bases from J, with 9 bases in between. There are 13 residues in the CDR3. Germline-derived CDR1 and CDR2 are MRHNA and SNTAGT. The CDR3 coding sequence is TGTGCCAGCAGGGTCGAGCTTAATTCACCCCTCCACTTT. This translates into CASRVELNSPLHF.

The genes are TRBV19 and TRBJ1-6, with D perhaps matching TRBD1 (6 bases). V was trimmed by 8 bases and J by 7 bases, leaving 15 bases between them. There are 14 residues in the CDR3. CDR1 LNHDA and CDR2 SQIVND come from the germline V gene (reference sequence). The CDR3 region is CASAENRDNSPLHF. In DNA, the CDR3 is TGTGCCAGTGCCGAAAACAGGGACAATTCACCCCTCCACTTT.

This chain connects TRBV21-1 to TRBJ1-1. TRBV21-1 is an annotated pseudogene. The CDR3 totals 17 residues. This chain's CDR3 is CASRREGPPRLNTEAFF. The CDR3 bases are TGTGCCAGCAGGAGGGAGGGCCCTCCACGTTTGAACACTGAAGCTTTCTTT.

The chain recombines TRBV5-6 with TRBJ1-3; 9 nucleotides align to TRBD1. The V gene's germline CDR1 is SGHDT and CDR2 YYEEEE. CDR3 length: 14 residues. V was clipped by 4 bases and J by 4 bases; unmatched bases: 3. The CDR3 region has the DNA TGTGCCAGCAGCCGGACAGGGGTAGGAAACACCATATATTTT. It translates to CASSRTGVGNTIYF.

The chain recombines TRBV3-1 (or the pseudogene TRBV3-2) with TRBJ1-2, with D uncertain. Germline lookup yields CDR1 LGHDT and CDR2 YNNKEL (reference sequence). The CDR3 extends over 13 amino acids. V was pared by 4 bases and J by 3 bases, with 9 bases between. For the CDR3, the DNA is TGTGCCAGCAGCCTCACGGAGGACTATGGCTACACCTTC. Encoded protein: CASSLTEDYGYTF.

The V call is TRBV28, the J call TRBJ1-2; 8 bases line up with TRBD1. The germline gives CDR1 MDHEN, CDR2 SYDVKM. This CDR3 spans 17 amino acids. With V trimmed by 1 base and J by 4 bases, 11 bases remained unmatched. The CDR3 here is CASSLSGQVYDIYGYTF. The DNA of the CDR3 is TGTGCCAGCAGTTTATCGGGACAGGTATATGATATCTATGGCTACACCTTC.

The chain carries TRBV24-1 and TRBJ2-1, with 7 bases aligning to TRBD1. V lost 9 bases and J lost 6; bases outside the gene matches: 7. The CDR3 spans 13 residues. The V gene's germline CDR1 is KGHDR and CDR2 SFDVKD. The CDR3 sequence: CATGEGAINEQFF. CDR3 nucleotide sequence: TGTGCCACCGGAGAGGGGGCCATCAATGAGCAGTTCTTC.

The chain employs TRBV5-8 and TRBJ1-3; D ambiguous. Trimming shortened V by 4 bases and J by 0 bases, and 11 bases separated the two germline ends. Germline values: CDR1 SGHTS, CDR2 YDEGEE. CDR3 length equals 15 residues. CDR3 in DNA: TGTGCCAGCAGCCGCGCAGGCCGCTCTGGAAACACCATATATTTT. It specifies CASSRAGRSGNTIYF.

The V and J genes are TRBV23-1 and TRBJ1-6; a weak D match, TRBD1 (6 bases). TRBV23-1 is an ORF; its function is uncertain. V gave up 0 bases and J gave up 9 bases, with 27 bases separating them. The CDR3 has 20 residues. The CDR3 nucleotides are TGCGCCAGCAGTCAATCCCTAGACTACAGGGTATGGGTCGGACCTTCACCCCTCCACTTT. This gives the protein CASSQSLDYRVWVGPSPLHF.

V usage is TRBV4-1 and J usage is TRBJ1-2; 9 bases are a match to TRBD1. The CDR3 runs 15 residues. V lost 1 base, J lost 4 bases, and 4 bases stayed unmatched. Germline assignment: CDR1 MGHRA and CDR2 YSYEKL. The CDR3 DNA reads TGCGCCAGCAGCCAAGTCGGACAGGGGAGCTATGGCTACACCTTC. Its translation is CASSQVGQGSYGYTF.

V usage is TRBV29-1 and J usage is TRBJ2-3; TRBD1 aligns across 9 bases. The CDR3 spans 16 residues. CDR1 and CDR2 (germline): SQVTM, ANQGSEA. The V and J ends lost 1 base and 6 bases, in that order; junction bases with no gene match: 11. This CDR3 reads CSVEGPGTGSTDTQYF. The CDR3 DNA is TGCAGCGTTGAAGGGCCCGGGACAGGGTCCACTGATACGCAGTATTTT.

V gene TRBV6-2 or TRBV6-3 combines with J gene TRBJ1-2; D is uncertain. Between the trimmed V and J ends, which lost 0 bases and 8 bases, there was a span of 13 bases. Germline V gene lookup returns CDR1 MNHEY and CDR2 SVGEGT. There are 14 residues in the CDR3. This chain's CDR3 is CASSYSEGPEGYTF. CDR3 nucleotides: TGTGCCAGCAGTTACTCGGAGGGTCCAGAAGGCTACACCTTC.

There are a few counts of this clone. The rearrangement uses TRBV5-1 and TRBJ1-1; 7 nucleotides match TRBD1. After removal of 3 bases from V and 0 bases from J, the junction contained 11 bases not matched to a gene. Germline assignment: CDR1 SGHRS and CDR2 YFSETQ. This CDR3 is built from 17 residues. The chain's CDR3 is CASSSQRGGQLNTEAFF. The CDR3, as DNA: TGCGCCAGCAGCTCCCAAAGAGGGGGACAGCTGAACACTGAAGCTTTCTTT.